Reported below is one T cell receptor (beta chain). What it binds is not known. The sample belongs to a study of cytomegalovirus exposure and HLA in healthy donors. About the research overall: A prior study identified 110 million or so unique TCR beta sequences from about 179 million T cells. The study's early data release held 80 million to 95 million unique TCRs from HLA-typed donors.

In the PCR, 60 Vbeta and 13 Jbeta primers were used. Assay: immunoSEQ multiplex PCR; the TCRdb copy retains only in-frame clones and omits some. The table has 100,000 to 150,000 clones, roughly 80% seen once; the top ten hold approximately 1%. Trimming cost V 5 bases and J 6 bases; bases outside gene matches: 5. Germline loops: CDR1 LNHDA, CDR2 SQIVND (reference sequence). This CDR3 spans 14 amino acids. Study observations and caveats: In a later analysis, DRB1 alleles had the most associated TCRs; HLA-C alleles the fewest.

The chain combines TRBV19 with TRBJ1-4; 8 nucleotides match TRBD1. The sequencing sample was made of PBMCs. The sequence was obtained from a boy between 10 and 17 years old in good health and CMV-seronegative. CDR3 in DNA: TGTGCCAGTAGTCTCGGACAGGGTGATGAAAAACTGTTTTTT. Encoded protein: CASSLGQGDEKLFF.